The 10 T cell receptor beta chains presented below share a single source sample, sequenced in a study of cytomegalovirus exposure and HLA in healthy donors (dated by TCRdb to the late 2010s). Libraries came from the immunoSEQ multiplex PCR assay. A mixture of 60 forward primers for TCR Vbeta segments and 13 reverse primers for TCR Jbeta segments was used in the multiplex PCR. TCRdb took this table from immuneACCESS and kept in-frame rearrangements with V and J called. Such tables lack part of the clones; where checked against another copy, unresolved V genes explain under half of the gap, and the rest is unexplained. In this sample the table shows about 38,000 clones, 80% to 90% of which occur a single time. Of the sample, roughly an eighth is held by the ten largest clones. The sequencing sample was made of PBMCs. The receptors stem from a woman aged 40 to 49 in good health and CMV-seropositive.

This chain uses TRBV20-1 with TRBJ2-7, with TRBD1 as a possible D gene (6 bases). This CDR3 is 10 amino acids long. V gave up 5 bases and J gave up 5 bases, with 7 bases separating them. Germline V gives CDR1 DFQATT, CDR2 SNEGSKA (reference sequence). This CDR3 is CSAYRDEQYF. CDR3 in DNA: TGCAGTGCTTACAGGGACGAGCAGTACTTC.

This clone is a singleton in its sample. V and J are TRBV11-1 and TRBJ1-3; D remains unclear. V was clipped by 9 bases and J by 1 base, with 16 bases between them. Germline V lookup: CDR1 SGHAT, CDR2 FQDESV (reference sequence). The CDR3 loop spans 15 amino acids. The CDR3 DNA follows: TGTGCCAGAAAGGACTCCTTTTATTCTGGAAACACCATATATTTT. This codes for CARKDSFYSGNTIYF.

This rearrangement joins TRBV7-2 to TRBJ1-5; no firm D call. The V end lost 1 base, the J end lost 6 bases, and 16 bases lay between the germline ends. Per germline, CDR1 SGHTA and CDR2 FQGNSA. The CDR3 runs to 16 residues. CDR3 nucleotide sequence: TGTGCCAGCAGCTTAGTTGGCTCGGGTTCGGGTCAGCCCCAGCATTTT. It encodes CASSLVGSGSGQPQHF.

The chain has TRBV7-2 and TRBJ2-1; TRBD2 matches at 7 bases. Germline V gene data show CDR1 as SGHTA and CDR2 as FQGNSA. After removal of 4 bases from V and 3 bases from J, the junction contained 6 bases not matched to a gene. The CDR3 covers 15 residues. The CDR3 DNA is TGTGCCAGCAGCTCTTACCGGGACTACTACAATGAGCAGTTCTTC. Protein sequence: CASSSYRDYYNEQFF.

The count of this clone is one. The rearrangement joins TRBV4-1 to TRBJ2-3; 11 bases line up with TRBD2. J lost 8 bases, V lost 1 base, and 8 bases had no gene match. Germline lookup yields CDR1 MGHRA and CDR2 YSYEKL. The CDR3 is 16 amino acids. The CDR3 sequence: CASSQGLAGTAGTQYF. The CDR3 coding sequence is TGCGCCAGCAGCCAAGGACTAGCGGGGACAGCGGGTACGCAGTATTTT.

The V call is TRBV5-4, the J call TRBJ2-2; D is perhaps TRBD1 (6 bases). Trimming removed 4 bases from V and 1 base from J, with 17 bases in between. Germline V gene sequence: CDR1 SGHNT, CDR2 YYREEE (reference sequence). The CDR3 runs 17 residues. The CDR3 spells CASSPDPAGVNTGELFF. CDR3 sequence (DNA): TGTGCCAGCAGCCCTGACCCGGCAGGGGTGAACACCGGGGAGCTGTTTTTT.

The chain has TRBV27 and TRBJ2-7; 12 bases are a match to TRBD1. Germline values: CDR1 MNHEY, CDR2 SMNVEV (reference sequence). The CDR3 length is 15 residues. Germline trimming cut 7 bases from V and 5 bases from J; bases unmatched to any gene: 9. The CDR3 nucleotides read TGTGCCAGCAACGCCCCGGGACAGGGGGCCCACGAGCAGTACTTC. It translates to CASNAPGQGAHEQYF.

The rearrangement links TRBV7-2 to TRBJ1-1, with 7 nucleotides matching TRBD1. CDR3 length equals 14 residues. The germline CDR1 and CDR2 sequences are SGHTA and FQGNSA. The V gene end was trimmed by 5 bases and the J gene end by 5 bases; junction bases not matched to a gene: 8. The CDR3 sequence is CASSQTGTETEAFF. The CDR3, as DNA: TGTGCCAGCAGCCAGACGGGGACAGAGACTGAAGCTTTCTTT. Filled out from reference TRBV7-2 and TRBJ1-1, the complete variable domain reads GAGVSQSPSNKVTEKGKDVELRCDPISGHTALYWYRQSLGQGLEFLIYFQGNSAPDKSGLPSDRFSAERTGGSVSTLTIQRTQQEDSAVYLCASSQTGTETEAFFGQGTRLTVV.

The chain has TRBV2 and TRBJ2-1; D is perhaps TRBD2 (7 bases). Germline CDR1 reads SNHLY; CDR2 reads FYNNEI. The V and J ends lost 4 bases and 9 bases respectively, with 16 bases between them. This CDR3 comprises 14 residues. In DNA form, the CDR3 reads TGTGCCAGCAGTGTGGAGGGGGGGGGTCCTGAGCAGTTCTTC. Translating it yields CASSVEGGGPEQFF.

The V call is TRBV2, the J call TRBJ2-7; D is perhaps TRBD1 (5 bases). V was cut by 5 bases and J by 5 bases, with 10 bases left in between. The CDR3 is 12 residues long. CDR1 is SNHLY and CDR2 is FYNNEI in the germline V gene. The DNA for the CDR3 is TGTGCCAGCAGTACAGGCGTCCACGAGCAGTACTTC. Amino acids: CASSTGVHEQYF.